This T cell receptor beta chain came from a study of T cell repertoires in cytomegalovirus infection. About the research overall: Selected CMV epitopes included recently identified HLA-C-restricted ones as well as well-studied HLA-B-restricted ones. Public TCR beta signatures provided an indication of both CMV infection and a matching HLA type.

This clonotype was observed a few times. Its antigen remains unknown. TCRdb passed the reads through MiXCR, listing each CDR3 protein once. The table shows about 63,000 distinct CDR3 sequences, with roughly a fifth occurring only once. The CDR3 has 14 residues. V lost 1 base, J lost 9 bases, and 15 bases lay in between. Sequencing was performed on CD8+ T cells from cultured PBMCs, taken from culture after CMV antigen stimulation. The V and J genes are TRBV12-3 or TRBV12-4 and TRBJ2-5; no clear D gene. The receptor comes from a human donor in good health (CMV status not recorded). Some clones in this sample may be carry-over from other donors' samples. The CDR3 sequence: CASSLEVTIDAQYF. CDR3 nucleotides: TGTGCCAGCAGTTTAGAGGTGACCATAGACGCCCAGTACTTC.